A selection of T cell receptor beta chains follows, all from one sample in a study of glioma-infiltrating T cells after dendritic cell vaccination. Sequenced by immunoSEQ multiplex PCR; TCRdb stores in-frame clones only, minus some. The table lists approximately 67,000 clones, 81% of them singletons. Sequencing was performed on blood, taken before dendritic cell vaccination. The receptors were sampled from a human donor with glioblastoma. The conserved cysteine and the conserved F or W are not part of the CDR3 here. A D gene is named only where the DNA matches it firmly.

d_call: TRBD1
j_call: TRBJ1-3
v_call: TRBV7-8
cdr3_aa: ASSLESVRGSGNTIY

d_call: TRBD2
j_call: TRBJ2-3
v_call: TRBV6-1
cdr3_aa: ASRSTSADTQY

d_call: .
j_call: TRBJ1-6
v_call: TRBV19
cdr3_aa: ASSPRVDSPLH

d_call: TRBD1
j_call: TRBJ2-7
v_call: TRBV10-1
cdr3_aa: ASRRDREDSYEQY

d_call: TRBD2
j_call: TRBJ2-1
v_call: TRBV5-1
cdr3_aa: ASNLAGENNEQF

d_call: .
j_call: TRBJ2-1
v_call: TRBV11-2
cdr3_aa: ASSLDWTAYNEQF

d_call: TRBD1
j_call: TRBJ1-5
v_call: TRBV6-1
cdr3_aa: ASRELQGAQPQH

d_call: .
j_call: TRBJ2-3
v_call: TRBV7-9
cdr3_aa: ASSLATGLGTDTQY

d_call: .
j_call: TRBJ1-6
v_call: TRBV4-3
cdr3_aa: ASSQEGGSSYNSPLH

d_call: .
j_call: TRBJ2-3
v_call: TRBV7-2
cdr3_aa: ASSFEGADTQY

d_call: TRBD1
j_call: TRBJ1-2
v_call: TRBV6-1
cdr3_aa: ASSEVTGDGGGYT

d_call: TRBD2
j_call: TRBJ2-3
v_call: TRBV5-4
cdr3_aa: ASSPRLAGSTDTQY

d_call: .
j_call: TRBJ1-6
v_call: TRBV5-1
cdr3_aa: ASSLGTENSPLH

d_call: .
j_call: TRBJ1-2
v_call: TRBV2
cdr3_aa: ASSEESGGLSYGYT

d_call: .
j_call: TRBJ1-1
v_call: TRBV6-5
cdr3_aa: ASSYREGMNTEAF

d_call: .
j_call: TRBJ2-3
v_call: TRBV2
cdr3_aa: ASRPTVSTDTQY

d_call: TRBD2
j_call: TRBJ2-2
v_call: TRBV5-1
cdr3_aa: ASSSSTSGGSGELF

d_call: TRBD2
j_call: TRBJ2-1
v_call: TRBV7-8
cdr3_aa: ASSLSGGASYEQF

d_call: .
j_call: TRBJ1-1
v_call: TRBV2
cdr3_aa: ASTQGRTMNTEAF

d_call: TRBD1
j_call: TRBJ2-1
v_call: TRBV7-2
cdr3_aa: ASSLVGTGEAGF

d_call: .
j_call: TRBJ1-1
v_call: TRBV7-7
cdr3_aa: ASSRSLGTEAF

d_call: TRBD1
j_call: TRBJ2-7
v_call: TRBV7-9
cdr3_aa: ASSPLISDRDYEQY

d_call: .
j_call: TRBJ1-1
v_call: TRBV9
cdr3_aa: ASSVAGHLNTEAF

d_call: TRBD2
j_call: TRBJ2-5
v_call: TRBV4-1
cdr3_aa: ASSQDGLAGVETQY

d_call: .
j_call: TRBJ1-5
v_call: TRBV12-5
cdr3_aa: ASGITLQGPQH

d_call: .
j_call: TRBJ1-6
v_call: TRBV6-1
cdr3_aa: ASSTQVSYNSPLH

d_call: TRBD1
j_call: TRBJ1-1
v_call: TRBV5-8
cdr3_aa: ASSLRGQGEAF

d_call: .
j_call: TRBJ1-2
v_call: TRBV6-1
cdr3_aa: ASKTGLEGYGYT

d_call: .
j_call: TRBJ1-2
v_call: TRBV29-1
cdr3_aa: SVDPGNPPGYT

d_call: .
j_call: TRBJ2-3
v_call: TRBV4-3
cdr3_aa: ASSPDWFWDTQY

d_call: TRBD1
j_call: TRBJ1-5
v_call: TRBV4-1
cdr3_aa: ASSPPDRGGNQPQH

d_call: TRBD1
j_call: TRBJ1-3
v_call: TRBV4-2
cdr3_aa: ASSQEPTGGHTIY

d_call: .
j_call: TRBJ1-1
v_call: TRBV11-2
cdr3_aa: ASSLGLEVNTEAF

d_call: TRBD1
j_call: TRBJ2-7
v_call: TRBV7-2
cdr3_aa: ASSSRDSSYEQY

d_call: TRBD2
j_call: TRBJ2-3
v_call: TRBV9
cdr3_aa: ASSEGLAGGGGSTDTQY

d_call: TRBD1
j_call: TRBJ1-1
v_call: TRBV7-2
cdr3_aa: ASSEQGAPTEAF

d_call: TRBD1
j_call: TRBJ1-6
v_call: TRBV7-9
cdr3_aa: ASSAGQDGAYNSPLH

d_call: TRBD2
j_call: TRBJ2-1
v_call: TRBV7-2
cdr3_aa: ASSLRGGGISYNEQF

d_call: .
j_call: TRBJ1-1
v_call: TRBV5-6
cdr3_aa: ASSEQGRNEGTEAF

d_call: .
j_call: TRBJ2-1
v_call: TRBV4-3
cdr3_aa: ASSQEGATPYNEQF

d_call: .
j_call: TRBJ2-7
v_call: TRBV5-1
cdr3_aa: ASTRDLQDSYEQY

d_call: .
j_call: TRBJ1-5
v_call: TRBV2
cdr3_aa: ASSFSGGNQPQH

d_call: .
j_call: TRBJ2-5
v_call: TRBV7-2
cdr3_aa: ASSLGTEPTGTQY

d_call: .
j_call: TRBJ2-5
v_call: TRBV5-1
cdr3_aa: ASSSSRGGGETQY

d_call: TRBD1
j_call: TRBJ1-2
v_call: TRBV7-2
cdr3_aa: ASSLGQNYGYT

d_call: TRBD1
j_call: TRBJ1-1
v_call: TRBV27
cdr3_aa: ASSLTYRGGYDEAF

d_call: TRBD1
j_call: TRBJ1-1
v_call: TRBV7-3
cdr3_aa: ASSLFEGGEAF

d_call: .
j_call: TRBJ1-2
v_call: TRBV2
cdr3_aa: ASSEIGGPYT

d_call: TRBD1
j_call: TRBJ2-7
v_call: TRBV5-1
cdr3_aa: ASSIRQGADEQY

d_call: .
j_call: TRBJ2-1
v_call: TRBV4-2
cdr3_aa: ASSQVSSSYNEQF

d_call: .
j_call: TRBJ1-1
v_call: TRBV6-1
cdr3_aa: ASSDWGLEAF

d_call: TRBD1
j_call: TRBJ2-7
v_call: TRBV5-1
cdr3_aa: ASSAGQGAYEQY